The present T cell receptor beta chain was sequenced within a study of T cell responses to AZD1222 COVID-19 vaccine. Looked up from germline, CDR1 is KGHDR and CDR2 is SFDVKD. V lost 4 bases to trimming and J lost 12 bases; unmatched junction nucleotides: 14. CDR3 length: 14 amino acids. This clone was recorded only once. Its antigen is undetermined. TCRdb keeps only in-frame clones here, not all; method: immunoSEQ multiplex PCR. The sample lists around 140,000 clones; more than 85% were seen once. Points from the study as a whole: Among vaccine-associated CD4 TCRs, coverage spanned spike, with dominance at 160-218 and 743-854.

The chain carries TRBV24-1 and TRBJ2-7; 7 bases fit TRBD2. The origin of this receptor is an adult in good health. This specimen consisted of peripheral blood, obtained on day 0 of AZD1222 vaccination. CDR3 nucleotide sequence: TGTGCCACCAGTGAGTCCGGGACTAAAGTGTTTCGGTACTTC. The encoded protein is CATSESGTKVFRYF.